These T cell receptor beta chains were read from a single sample in a study of blood T cells in healthy people across ages. TCRdb analysed the 5' RACE reads with MiXCR anew, one entry per CDR3 protein. The data show roughly 1,500,000 distinct CDR3 sequences, about 31% seen once. The specimen was blood. The source is a woman under 40 in good health. The CDR3 runs from the conserved cysteine through the conserved F or W. Clone size appears in some rows only: once, few, many, or a class for an expanded clone.

TRBV3-1	once	CASSQDFESGGYTF
TRBV6-1	many	CASSELDSPLHF
TRBV11-2	NA	CASSLTARELFF
TRBV20-1	once	CSAQSTSGISDTQYF
TRBV20-1	NA	CSARDPRRGNTIYF
TRBV28	NA	CASSIPGQGPIYEQYF
TRBV9	few	CASSARPGQGADTQYF
TRBV4-1	many	CASSTGTSGNIQYF
TRBV4-1	NA	CASMASGGADTGELFF
TRBV5-1	once	CASSLTLARDRKYEQYF
TRBV7-9	NA	CASSFPKGLRTGELFF
TRBV5-1	few	CASSLAGRTNHEQFF
TRBV7-8	NA	CASSLALGGEQFF
TRBV4-1	NA	CASSQDPRDGDEQFF
TRBV7-2	NA	CASSTTGQKTNYGYTF
TRBV1	few	CTSSQGVVETQYF
TRBV20-1	NA	CSARQGVAPAYNYGYTF
TRBV9	NA	CASSAGTGVSEQYF